This T cell receptor beta chain was captured by sequencing in a study of blood T cell repertoires in COVID-19 (dated by TCRdb to the early 2020s). At the level of the whole study: The collaborator samples originated in the United States, Italy and Spain and spanned the acute and convalescent phases of COVID-19. A freely available public database, intended as a resource for researchers studying the immune response to SARS-CoV-2, is where the repertoires were released. The samples were drawn from the first 160 participants of the ongoing ImmuneRACE study and from roughly 1,300 subjects provided by 6 global collaborators. Subjects who had been exposed to COVID-19, were actively infected with it, or had recovered from it provided the deeply sampled blood TCRbeta repertoires that made up the dataset. Where HLA class I and class II types were available, the types were taken from metadata supplied by the sample provider, not from assay-based typing. The material from the prospective study consisted of cDNA or gDNA derived from T cells, B-cell-depleted T cells, or PBMCs. Nearly every sample came with metadata listing a de-identified subject ID, COVID-19 status, age in years and sex. What the authors observed across the whole study: Clinical and demographic metadata were provided uncurated, with the amount varying by source and participant.

Collaborating institutions collected whole blood in K2EDTA tubes following their own protocols. For TCRbeta analysis, collaborators shipped samples in one of three forms: frozen whole blood, isolated PBMCs, or DNA extracted from either of those sample types. To note about this clone: No cognate antigen has been identified for it. One base away there is no much larger clone; base qualities are not given.

The CDR1 and CDR2 encoded by the germline V gene are SGHTA and FQGTGA. The CDR3 covers 14 residues, taking in both the cysteine and the phenylalanine. Only the CDR3 portion is preserved as DNA: 42 bases, with reading frame beginning at the first base. At the junction V is shortened by 2 bases and J by 5 bases, with 11 bases in between. TCRbeta CDR3 regions were amplified from genomic DNA using the immunoSEQ Assay, a bias-controlled multiplex PCR. In the paper's pipeline: The number of nucleated cells in each sample was estimated by amplification of reference gene primers within the assay. To quantify the absolute abundance of each unique TCRbeta CDR3 rearrangement, sequence reads were collapsed and filtered. For each sample, productive Simpson clonality was calculated as the square root of Simpson's diversity index over productive rearrangements. TCRdb retrieved this table from immuneACCESS and kept in-frame rearrangements only. Not all clones are present; in checked studies, unresolved V genes account for under half, and no reason is known for the remainder. V, J and clone size derive from that table, while D and trimming were established from the DNA sequence. The sample yields more than 200,000 clones; roughly 85% were counted once. The ten largest clones add up to about 2.5% of the sample.

The chain joins TRBV7-3 to TRBJ2-3; the best D guess is TRBD2, with 5 bases matching. This sequence originates from a woman between 40 and 55 years old with active or convalescent COVID-19. Sequenced input: peripheral blood. The CDR3 here reads CASSLYSRGDTQYF. The nucleotides are TGTGCCAGCAGCTTATATTCCCGGGGAGATACGCAGTATTTT.